These 27 T cell receptor beta chains were all obtained from the same sample, sequenced in a study of blood T cell repertoires in COVID-19. The data were produced by immunoSEQ multiplex PCR, yet TCRdb's version contains in-frame clones alone and is incomplete. The table includes about 300,000 clones, around nine tenths detected once. The sequenced sample was peripheral blood. These receptors originate from a woman under 40 with COVID-19, enrolled during active disease.

The chain has TRBV15 and TRBJ2-5; maybe TRBD2 (7 bases). Germline V gene sequence: CDR1 LNHNV, CDR2 YYDKDF (reference sequence). Trimming took 1 base from V and 3 from J, leaving 12 bases between them. The CDR3 spans 15 residues. The CDR3 protein is CATSRVGGREETQYF. Here the CDR3 DNA reads TGTGCCACCAGCAGAGTCGGGGGGCGAGAAGAGACCCAGTACTTC. The variable domain in full, completed from reference TRBV15 and TRBJ2-5, reads DAMVIQNPRYQVTQFGKPVTLSCSQTLNHNVMYWYQQKSSQAPKLLFHYYDKDFNNEADTPDNFQSRRPNTSFCFLDIRSPGLGDTAMYLCATSRVGGREETQYFGPGTRLLVL.

This sequence joins TRBV28 and TRBJ2-2, with D possibly TRBD1 on 5 matching bases. CDR1 is MDHEN, CDR2 SYDVKM, per germline. Trimming stripped 1 base from V and 5 bases from J, with 14 bases between. This CDR3 has 16 residues. Here the CDR3 reads CASSLFTGKGTGELFF. The CDR3 nucleotides are TGTGCCAGCAGTTTATTTACCGGAAAGGGGACCGGGGAGCTGTTTTTT. The full variable domain, in which reference TRBV28 and TRBJ2-2 provide the parts outside the CDR3, is DVKVTQSSRYLVKRTGEKVFLECVQDMDHENMFWYRQDPGLGLRLIYFSYDVKMKEKGDIPEGYSVSREKKERFSLILESASTNQTSMYLCASSLFTGKGTGELFFGEGSRLTVL.

V and J are TRBV11-3 and TRBJ1-6, with 8 bases matching TRBD1. The V and J ends lost 5 bases and 10 bases, in that order; junction bases with no gene match: 13. CDR1 and CDR2 (germline): SGHNT, YENEEA. This CDR3 has 16 residues. The CDR3 DNA follows: TGTGCCAGCAGCCCCAGGACAGGGCAGTTCGACTCACCCCTCCACTTT. Its protein product is CASSPRTGQFDSPLHF.

The V call is TRBV7-2, the J call TRBJ2-7; D call uncertain. Per germline, CDR1 SGHTA and CDR2 FQGNSA. The V and J ends lost 1 base and 3 bases respectively, with 7 bases between them. The CDR3 contains 13 residues. CDR3 sequence: CASSLDRHYEQYF. The CDR3 nucleotides are TGTGCCAGCAGCTTAGACAGACACTACGAGCAGTACTTC.

V gene TRBV7-8 combines with J gene TRBJ1-6, with 7 nucleotides matching TRBD1. The CDR3 has 16 amino acids. CDR1 SGHVS and CDR2 FQNEAQ come from the germline V gene. Trimming cost V 5 bases and J 7 bases; bases outside gene matches: 11. CDR3 DNA sequence: TGTGCCAGCAGCGCCCAGAGACAGGGTACGAATTCACCCCTCCACTTT. Translation gives CASSAQRQGTNSPLHF.

This sequence joins TRBV2 and TRBJ2-6, with unresolved D. The germline V gene has CDR1 SNHLY and CDR2 FYNNEI. Trimming stripped 6 bases from V and 0 bases from J, with 9 bases between. The CDR3 has 15 amino acids. The CDR3 protein is CASSESRSGANVLTF. The DNA for the CDR3 is TGTGCCAGCAGCGAAAGCCGCTCTGGGGCCAACGTCCTGACTTTC.

V gene TRBV7-9 combines with J gene TRBJ1-2, with 10 bases identical to TRBD1. The CDR3 spans 12 residues. Germline CDR1 and CDR2: SEHNR and FQNEAQ (reference sequence). The trim removed 6 bases at V and 8 bases at J, leaving 3 bases unmatched. The DNA for the CDR3 is TGTGCCAGCAGAGGGACAGGGGAAGGCTACACCTTC. Residues: CASRGTGEGYTF.

The chain uses TRBV10-3 and TRBJ2-3, with TRBD2 as a possible D gene (7 bases). The CDR3 has 14 amino acids. Germline V CDR1 and CDR2: ENHRY, SYGVKD. Deletions cut 5 bases from V and 1 base from J, with 10 bases between. CDR3 residues: CAISRGARTDTQYF. As DNA, the CDR3 is TGTGCCATCAGTCGGGGGGCCCGCACAGATACGCAGTATTTT.

The chain carries TRBV27 and TRBJ2-1; 8 positions match TRBD2. This CDR3 spans 17 amino acids. J was trimmed by 4 bases and V by 6 bases; bases with no gene match: 14. Per germline, CDR1 MNHEY and CDR2 SMNVEV (reference sequence). The CDR3 loop reads CASRGYKGAGGYNEQFF. For the CDR3, the DNA is TGTGCCAGCAGGGGGTATAAAGGGGCGGGGGGATACAATGAGCAGTTCTTC.

V usage is TRBV7-9 and J usage is TRBJ1-6; D gene uncertain. CDR1 is SEHNR, CDR2 FQNEAQ, per germline (reference sequence). Trimming took off 1 base at V and 6 bases at J, with 7 bases between the two ends. The CDR3 spans 14 residues. DNA of the CDR3: TGTGCCAGCAGCTTAGGAGGGAGTAATTCACCCCTCCACTTT. Translating gives CASSLGGSNSPLHF.

This rearrangement joins TRBV7-2 to TRBJ1-2; 8 positions match TRBD1. Germline-derived CDR1 and CDR2 are SGHTA and FQGNSA. The CDR3 length is 13 residues. With 5 bases clipped from V and 4 bases from J, the junction kept 3 bases outside the gene matches. The CDR3 spells CASSPGGPYGYTF. The CDR3 DNA reads TGTGCCAGCAGCCCAGGGGGCCCCTATGGCTACACCTTC.

This chain joins TRBV7-9 and TRBJ2-3; TRBD2 matches 8 bases. Germline V gene data show CDR1 as SEHNR and CDR2 as FQNEAQ (reference sequence). V trimming: 4 bases; J trimming: 5 bases; junction bases outside the gene matches: 8. The CDR3 is 15 amino acids. CDR3 sequence: CASSSTGTSGDTQYF. The CDR3 bases are TGTGCCAGCAGCTCAACGGGTACTAGCGGAGATACGCAGTATTTT. The entire variable domain, with the rest obtained from reference TRBV7-9 and TRBJ2-3, is as follows: DTGVSQNPRHKITKRGQNVTFRCDPISEHNRLYWYRQTLGQGPEFLTYFQNEAQLEKSRLLSDRFSAERPKGSFSTLEIQRTEQGDSAMYLCASSSTGTSGDTQYFGPGTRLTVL.

V gene TRBV9 combines with J gene TRBJ1-1; no definite D call. Germline CDR1 SGDLS, CDR2 YYNGEE. V lost 1 base and J 1 base, leaving 11 bases between the germline ends. The CDR3 loop spans 15 amino acids. The CDR3 loop reads CASSVYATGNTEAFF. The CDR3 nucleotides read TGTGCCAGCAGCGTATACGCGACGGGGAACACTGAAGCTTTCTTT. The full variable domain, with the rest looked up from reference TRBV9 and TRBJ1-1, is DSGVTQTPKHLITATGQRVTLRCSPRSGDLSVYWYQQSLDQGLQFLIQYYNGEERAKGNILERFSAQQFPDLHSELNLSSLELGDSALYFCASSVYATGNTEAFFGQGTRLTVV.

This sequence joins TRBV6-1 and TRBJ1-5, with unresolved D. V was clipped by 3 bases and J by 5 bases, with 8 bases between them. Germline loops: CDR1 MNHNS, CDR2 SASEGT. The CDR3 has 13 residues. Here the CDR3 DNA reads TGTGCCAGCAGTGAGGTACGAGATCAGCCCCAGCATTTT. It translates to CASSEVRDQPQHF.

The V gene is TRBV2, the J gene TRBJ1-6, with D unresolved. The CDR3 is made up of 16 amino acids. Trimming cost V 3 bases and J 8 bases, with 17 bases left between them. Germline CDR1 is SNHLY and CDR2 is FYNNEI. For the CDR3, the DNA is TGTGCCAGCAGTGATAACAGAGTGCAGGTTTATTCACCCCTCCACTTT. Its translation: CASSDNRVQVYSPLHF. Complete variable domain (other parts from reference TRBV2 and TRBJ1-6): EPEVTQTPSHQVTQMGQEVILRCVPISNHLYFYWYRQILGQKVEFLVSFYNNEISEKSEIFDDQFSVERPDGSNFTLKIRSTKLEDSAMYFCASSDNRVQVYSPLHFGNGTRLTVT.

The CDR3 bases are TGTGCCAGCTATACCGGGGGTGCTGTGGGTGGCTACACCTTC. The encoded protein is CASYTGGAVGGYTF. The chain employs TRBV7-2 and TRBJ1-2; D perhaps matches TRBD1 (5 bases). The CDR3 totals 14 residues. V was pared by 8 bases and J by 7 bases, with 20 bases between. Germline assignment: CDR1 SGHTA and CDR2 FQGNSA.

J is TRBJ2-1 and V is TRBV21-1; the table assigns TRBD2, which was not confirmed against the DNA. TRBV21-1 is an annotated pseudogene. This CDR3 comprises 17 residues. The CDR3 protein is CASSTGTSGGCYNEQFF. The CDR3 coding sequence is TGTGCCAGCAGCACGGGGACTAGCGGGGGGTGCTACAATGAGCAGTTCTTC.

This chain joins TRBV11-3 and TRBJ1-3; 8 nucleotides align to TRBD1. CDR3 length: 17 residues. Germline V gene lookup returns CDR1 SGHNT and CDR2 YENEEA. Germline trimming cut 2 bases from V and 0 bases from J; bases unmatched to any gene: 6. DNA of the CDR3: TGTGCCAGCAGCTTAAGACCGGACAGGGCCTCTGGAAACACCATATATTTT. Protein product: CASSLRPDRASGNTIYF.

The V call is TRBV28, the J call TRBJ2-7; 8 nucleotides match TRBD2. Germline lookup yields CDR1 MDHEN and CDR2 SYDVKM. The junction had 3 bases not matched to a gene; V was cut back by 2 bases and J by 3 bases. This CDR3 comprises 14 residues. The CDR3 loop reads CASSLAGGYYEQYV. The CDR3 coding sequence is TGTGCCAGCAGTTTAGCGGGGGGTTACTACGAGCAGTACGTC.

This sequence joins TRBV6-5 and TRBJ1-1; TRBD1 might be the D (5 bases). From germline, CDR1 is MNHEY and CDR2 SVGAGI. V gave up 0 bases and J gave up 2 bases, with 10 bases separating them. The CDR3 is made up of 15 amino acids. As DNA, the CDR3 is TGTGCCAGCAGTTACTCGACCAGGGTTAACACTGAAGCTTTCTTT. Its protein product is CASSYSTRVNTEAFF.

The chain couples TRBV12-3 or TRBV12-4 to TRBJ1-1, with D perhaps TRBD1 (6 bases). Deletions cut 3 bases from V and 12 bases from J, with 14 bases between. The CDR3 spans 12 residues. The CDR3 DNA is TGTGCCAGCAGTTTGGGGGGGCTGAGAACTTTCTTT. Its protein product is CASSLGGLRTFF.

J is TRBJ1-3 and V is TRBV7-9, with TRBD1 matching 8 bases. CDR3 length equals 16 residues. Germline V lookup: CDR1 SEHNR, CDR2 FQNEAQ (reference sequence). J was trimmed by 4 bases and V by 5 bases; bases with no gene match: 10. The DNA of the CDR3 is TGTGCCAGCAGCGATCCCGGACAGGGCGCCGGAAACACCATATATTTT. Translating gives CASSDPGQGAGNTIYF.

The chain recombines TRBV28 with TRBJ2-3; TRBD1 might be the D (5 bases). The CDR3 totals 20 residues. Germline assignment: CDR1 MDHEN and CDR2 SYDVKM. V gave up 6 bases and J gave up 1 base, with 29 bases separating them. The CDR3 nucleotides read TGTGCCAGCAGCCTACCGAGACACCCGAAGGACACTATACGCACAGATACGCAGTATTTT. Amino acid sequence: CASSLPRHPKDTIRTDTQYF.

The CDR3 nucleotides read TGTGCCAGCAACAGGGGGCGAAATGAGCAGTTCTTC. Protein sequence: CASNRGRNEQFF. The rearrangement links TRBV5-6 to TRBJ2-1, with 9 bases matching TRBD1. CDR3 length: 12 amino acids. Trimming cost V 6 bases and J 7 bases; bases outside gene matches: 2. CDR1 SGHDT and CDR2 YYEEEE come from the germline V gene.

The chain employs TRBV6-5 and TRBJ2-7, with 11 bases fitting TRBD2. From germline, CDR1 is MNHEY and CDR2 SVGAGI. Germline trimming cut 6 bases from V and 6 bases from J; bases unmatched to any gene: 10. CDR3 size: 15 residues. For the CDR3, the DNA is TGTGCCAGCAGCAGATATAGCGGGGGGGCCGCCGAGCAGTACTTC. Amino acids: CASSRYSGGAAEQYF.

This chain connects TRBV3-1 (or the pseudogene TRBV3-2) to TRBJ1-1; 7 positions match TRBD1. V was pared by 8 bases and J by 4 bases, with 10 bases of the junction left unmatched. CDR3 length: 14 amino acids. Germline V lookup: CDR1 LGHDT, CDR2 YNNKEL (reference sequence). The CDR3 coding sequence is TGTGCCAGCCGGGTTGACAGGGTTGGCACTGAAGCTTTCTTT. Translation gives CASRVDRVGTEAFF.

V is TRBV7-2 and J is TRBJ2-2; 9 bases map to TRBD1. The CDR3 loop spans 16 amino acids. The J segment lost 7 bases and the V segment lost 2 bases, leaving 8 bases of the junction unmatched. Germline CDR1 and CDR2: SGHTA and FQGNSA. CDR3 coding DNA: TGTGCCAGCAGCTTAAAGACCGGGACAGGGCTCGGGGAGCTGTTTTTT. This encodes CASSLKTGTGLGELFF.